This entry concerns a single TCR beta chain. The antigen remains undetermined. The donors were part of the validation cohort, which consisted of under 150 subjects and was separate from the first cohort of under 750 subjects. The data were taken from a study of cytomegalovirus exposure and HLA in healthy donors. This table comes from immunoSEQ multiplex PCR, and its TCRdb copy is limited to in-frame clones, with some not included. Of some 240,000 clones in the sample, about 90% are singletons; the top ten hold less than 1.5%. Study conclusions and caveats: The dataset shows that most TCR sequences were rare, while some public TCRs occurred in many donors. Clusters of TCRs from the first cohort tended to co-occur in the roughly 120 validation repertoires (as a later analysis found). A list of 150 to 200 TCR beta chains associated with cytomegalovirus was given.

Sequencing used PBMCs. The clonotype was recovered from a woman between 25 and 40 years old in good health and CMV-seropositive.

CDR3 protein: CSDQGVSQYF. The CDR3, as DNA: TGCAGCGACCAGGGGGTTTCCCAGTACTTC. The rearrangement joins TRBV29-1 to TRBJ2-5; 7 bases align to TRBD1. CDR1 SQVTM and CDR2 ANQGSEA come from the germline V gene. The J segment lost 9 bases and the V segment lost 7 bases, leaving 5 bases of the junction unmatched. The CDR3 is 10 amino acids.